This T cell receptor (beta chain) derives from a study of T-cell reconstitution after alpha-beta-depleted transplantation in children. This clonotype has ten or more counts. Trimming removed 3 bases at V and 6 bases at J, with 9 bases between. This CDR3 comprises 13 residues. CDR1 and CDR2 from the germline V gene are MNHEY and SMNVEV (reference sequence). Unique molecular identifiers were incorporated when the TCRbeta library was constructed. TCRdb passed the PCR reads through MiXCR, listing each CDR3 protein once. The table shows 330,000 or so distinct CDR3 sequences, with 9.5% to 13% occurring only once.

This material consisted of PBMCs, taken before TCRalphabeta/CD19-depleted stem cell transplant. The rearrangement joins TRBV27 to TRBJ2-1; D gene uncertain. The source is a boy under three years old with acute myeloid leukemia, due to receive a stem cell transplant. CDR3 nucleotides: TGTGCCAGCAGTTTTTGGGAAGGCAATGAGCAGTTCTTC. The encoded protein is CASSFWEGNEQFF.